This TCR beta chain was profiled in a study of shared clonotypes between healthy human individuals. Findings and limits, study-wide: Among donors, the sharing of clonotypes was expected to be influenced by sequencing depth.

Deep was the level used in running the assay. Clones were read by immunoSEQ multiplex PCR, and TCRdb kept only the in-frame ones, dropping some. The sample has around 650,000 clones; 96% are singletons. Notes on this clone: Its antigen is not known.

Naive CD8 cells were CD45RO-negative, positively selected for CCR7, excluding terminally differentiated effector memory CD45RA+ cells. This clonotype was sampled from a woman younger than 45 in good health. The sequenced sample consisted of naive CD8+ T cells sorted from blood.

CDR3 sequence (DNA): TGTGCCAGCAGCTCCCCGTTCATTGAGACCCAGTACTTC. Translated, it gives CASSSPFIETQYF. The chain couples TRBV5-4 to TRBJ2-5, with D unresolved. The CDR3 totals 13 residues. V was clipped by 3 bases and J by 5 bases, with 11 bases between them. The germline V gene encodes CDR1 SGHNT and CDR2 YYREEE (reference sequence).